This T cell receptor (beta chain) derives from a study of blood T cell repertoires in COVID-19. Study background: COVID-19 samples from acute and convalescent phases originated in the United States, Italy and Spain. PBMCs, B-cell-depleted T cells, or T cells provided the cDNA or gDNA that made up the material.

CDR3 length equals 16 residues. Deletions cut 3 bases from V and 0 bases from J, with 14 bases between. Germline V gene sequence: CDR1 ENHRY, CDR2 SYGVKD. In the authors' methods: Reference gene primers were amplified, and this amplification served to estimate nucleated cell counts. Some clones are missing from TCRdb's copy, which holds only in-frame ones; the method was immunoSEQ multiplex PCR. D and trimming come from the DNA, and the V and J calls and clone size come from that table. The table records 150,000 to 200,000 clones, around 77% of them present only once. V is TRBV10-3 and J is TRBJ1-2; weak D call: TRBD1 (5 bases). The sequence derives from a man in his 70s with acute or convalescent COVID-19. The sample consisted of peripheral blood. For the CDR3, the DNA is TGTGCCATCAGTGATTCCGACAGCTACTCTAACTATGGCTACACCTTC. It encodes CAISDSDSYSNYGYTF.